This entry is about one T cell receptor beta chain. Its antigen remains unknown. An assay was performed, and its level was deep. For every subset, genomic DNA was evenly distributed across several immunoSEQ plates. As originally analysed: Junction-only sequences without quality scores were provided by ImmunoSEQ, so filtering was different. Here immunoSEQ multiplex PCR was the method, and the copy in TCRdb shows in-frame clones only, minus some. The DNA was the basis for D and trimming; V, J and clone size are from that table. This table has millions of clones, 90% to 95% appearing once. This entry is derived from a study of shared clonotypes between healthy human individuals. Study-wide results and limits: Clonotypes that were shared across four donors made up roughly 5.2% of naive CD4 clonotypes.

Looked up from germline, CDR1 is MNHNY and CDR2 is SVGAGI (reference sequence). This CDR3 contains 13 residues. Between the trimmed V and J ends, which lost 8 bases and 1 base, there was a span of 12 bases. The genes are TRBV6-6 and TRBJ2-7, with unresolved D. This receptor was taken from a young man in good health. Some clones in this sample may be carry-over from other donors' samples. The source material was naive CD4+ T cells from PBMCs. The subset: CD45RA+ positively selected. CDR3 nucleotide sequence: TGTGCCAGCGTCGCGACTGTTTCCTACGAGCAGTACTTC. It translates to CASVATVSYEQYF.